This T cell receptor beta chain was sequenced in a study of T-cell memory formation after mild COVID-19 (dated by TCRdb to the early 2020s). A note on the overall study: TCR sequence clusters from the two donors were found to be largely donor specific. Longitudinal TCRalpha and TCRbeta repertoire sequencing tracked T-cell clones expanding and contracting after mild COVID-19 in a couple of donors. Two young, previously healthy adult volunteers made up the cohort, one male and one female.

Ficoll-Paque density gradient centrifugation was used to isolate PBMCs. Findings and caveats that apply to the study as a whole: Balanced CD4/CD8 phenotypes were observed for clones contracting from day 15 to 85, whereas a bias towards CD4+ was observed for a second wave of clones expanding from day 15 to 37. Contracting CD4+ clones were found mainly in CM and EM memory subsets, while CD8+ clones were enriched in EMRA. Some responding clones were detected in pre-infection memory, suggesting pre-existing cross-reactive memory T cells joined the SARS-CoV-2 response. The second-wave clones that peaked on day 37 were not confirmed to be SARS-CoV-2 specific. Only a couple of mild cases were covered in the study, and larger cohorts including severe cases with pre-infection samples were considered necessary.

The listed sequencing device is Illumina NovaSeq 6000. Using 5'RACE with constant-segment primers, TCRalpha and TCRbeta cDNA libraries were constructed, with sample barcodes and unique molecular identifiers added in the process. RNA was extracted from every sample with Trizol reagent. Library amplification was performed in two PCR steps, and a second sample barcode and Illumina TruSeq adapters were introduced in the second step. Libraries were sequenced on an Illumina NovaSeq with 2 x 150 bp paired-end reads. Per the authors' processing: Demultiplexing of reads and collapsing into UMI-guided consensus sequences were performed with migec v1.2.7. With mixcr v2.1.11, UMI consensuses were aligned to TRA and TRB V and J templates and assembled into clonotypes. A clonotype was counted as expanded or contracted only if both edgeR and NoisET called the change significant, with noise models trained on biological replicates. edgeR calls used a false discovery rate-adjusted p below 0.01 and a log2 fold-change threshold of 1. As an exploratory analysis of dynamics, PCA with hierarchical clustering was applied to max-normalized trajectories of the 1000 most abundant clonotypes. Separately sequenced CD4+ and CD8+ repertoires were used to assign the CD4 or CD8 phenotype of responding clones. The public reads were reprocessed in TCRdb via fastp at Q25 and MiXCR, keeping in-frame beta chains. Rows matching on CDR3 protein sequence are summarized as one entry with the most common DNA and genes. These V and J calls are TCRdb output, not the study's own analysis. This sample holds more than 250,000 distinct CDR3 sequences; about a sixth were observed only once. The top ten clonotypes cover more than 20% of the sample.

Notes on this clonotype: The target of this receptor is not known. No base quality information exists; no much larger clone differs at one position.

Trimming takes 1 base off V and 8 bases off J; junction bases not matched to a gene: 9. As encoded in the germline V gene, CDR1 is LGHNT while CDR2 is FRNRAP. Measured from the cysteine to the phenylalanine, the CDR3 is 15 residues long. Just the 45-base CDR3 DNA is kept, in frame starting at base 1. This TCR derives from a man aged 18 to 29 who had mild COVID-19 (a few samples of this study predate the infection). The sample titles of this study are shuffled in the database, so cell type and time point are left out; the donor was told from shared clones. The rearranged chain carries TRBV12-5 and TRBJ2-7; a stretch of 9 junction bases matches TRBD1. The sequenced sample consisted of PBMCs or a T cell subset sorted from them (not recorded which). CDR3 reads: CASGLGQGEHGKQYF. The DNA sequence is TGTGCTAGTGGTTTGGGACAGGGGGAACATGGGAAGCAGTACTTC.